This entry lists 32 T cell receptor beta chains sequenced from one sample in a study of blood T cells in healthy people across ages. The second PCR ran about 6 to 11 cycles with a sample-barcoded 5' primer and J-beta primers. One entry per CDR3 protein results from TCRdb running MiXCR on the 5' RACE reads. This table has approximately 800,000 distinct CDR3 sequences, roughly 64% appearing once. The sample was blood. These receptors were taken from a man aged 25 to 45 in good health.

With regard to this clonotype: A clone one base away is much larger, so this may be a read error. This sequence joins TRBV20-1 and TRBJ1-4, with D hard to call. The V gene's germline CDR1 is DFQATT and CDR2 SNEGSKA (reference sequence). The CDR3 sequence is 12 residues long. CDR3 DNA sequence: TGCAGTGCTAGGTATATGGATGAAGAACTGTTTTTT. Its protein product is CSARYMDEELFF.

The chain has TRBV7-2 and TRBJ2-5, with TRBD2 matching 7 bases. The J segment lost 5 bases and the V segment lost 11 bases, leaving 11 bases of the junction unmatched. The V gene's germline CDR1 is SGHTA and CDR2 FQGNSA. The CDR3 sequence is 13 residues long. This CDR3 reads CAEGGALGETQYF. The DNA of the CDR3 is TGTGCCGAGGGAGGGGCGTTAGGGGAGACCCAGTACTTC.

This chain links TRBV20-1 with TRBJ2-7, with TRBD2 matching over 11 bases. V shed 4 bases and J 3 bases; nucleotides not matched to a gene: 11. The CDR3 is 16 residues long. Germline V gene lookup returns CDR1 DFQATT and CDR2 SNEGSKA (reference sequence). CDR3 sequence: CSAMGTLAGGYYEQYF. Written as DNA, the CDR3 is TGCAGTGCTATGGGGACCTTAGCGGGAGGGTACTACGAGCAGTACTTC.

The chain is built from TRBV29-1 and TRBJ2-1; D is unresolved. From germline, CDR1 is SQVTM and CDR2 ANQGSEA. This CDR3 has 13 amino acids. Between the trimmed V and J ends, which lost 0 bases and 9 bases, there was a span of 12 bases. CDR3 nucleotides: TGCAGCGTTGAAGAATTCGGGCGAGCTGAGCAGTTCTTC. It is translated as CSVEEFGRAEQFF.

The table lists this clonotype with a few counts. The gene calls are TRBV4-1 and TRBJ2-7; D gene unclear. This CDR3 spans 14 amino acids. CDR1 and CDR2 from the germline V gene are MGHRA and YSYEKL. V was shortened by 0 bases and J by 5 bases, with 11 bases between the two germline ends. CDR3 loop: CASSQDNSFDEQYF. The CDR3 DNA follows: TGCGCCAGCAGCCAAGATAATTCCTTCGACGAGCAGTACTTC.

The rearrangement joins TRBV27 to TRBJ1-1, with unresolved D. V was clipped by 8 bases and J by 5 bases, with 21 bases between them. The CDR3 is made up of 15 amino acids. Germline lookup yields CDR1 MNHEY and CDR2 SMNVEV (reference sequence). CDR3 residues: CASPPVGVLYTEAFF. The CDR3, as DNA: TGTGCCAGCCCCCCAGTGGGTGTACTTTATACTGAAGCTTTCTTT.

This clonotype was observed at least ten times. The CDR3 reads CASSQDGTSGGNEQFF. CDR3 DNA sequence: TGTGCCAGCAGCCAAGATGGGACTAGCGGGGGCAATGAGCAGTTCTTC. The genes are TRBV4-2 and TRBJ2-1; 14 nucleotides match TRBD2. The CDR3 length is 16 residues. After removal of 0 bases from V and 6 bases from J, the junction contained 1 base not matched to a gene. The germline CDR1 and CDR2 sequences are LGHNA and YNFKEQ.

The chain carries TRBV15 and TRBJ2-5; no firm D call. The germline V and J ends were trimmed by 3 bases and 5 bases, with 7 bases remaining between them. The CDR3 is 12 residues long. Per the germline V gene, CDR1 is LNHNV and CDR2 is YYDKDF (reference sequence). CDR3 in DNA: TGTGCCACCAGCAGTGCCAGGGAGACCCAGTACTTC. The encoded protein is CATSSARETQYF.

V gene TRBV4-3 combines with J gene TRBJ2-1, with D unclear. Germline V gene data show CDR1 as LGHNA and CDR2 as YSLEER. V dropped 1 base and J dropped 9 bases, with 7 bases sitting between them. The length of the CDR3 is 12 residues. CDR3 sequence reads: CASSQVSSEQFF. CDR3 nucleotide sequence: TGCGCCAGCAGCCAAGTTAGCTCTGAGCAGTTCTTC.

The chain links TRBV15 to TRBJ2-7; D gene uncertain. Germline V gene lookup returns CDR1 LNHNV and CDR2 YYDKDF (reference sequence). This CDR3 spans 14 amino acids. Trimming left V 1 base short and J 3 bases short, with 10 bases between. CDR3 nucleotides: TGTGCCACCAGCAGAGGGACGGTAAACTACGAGCAGTACTTC. Translation: CATSRGTVNYEQYF.

The J gene is TRBJ2-1, the V gene TRBV30, with 13 bases lining up with TRBD2. V dropped 5 bases and J dropped 7; count of bases not matched to a gene: 5. The CDR3 sequence is 14 residues long. Germline loops: CDR1 GTSNPN, CDR2 SVGIG (reference sequence). The CDR3 DNA reads TGTGCCTGGGACACTAGCGGGGGGGCGAATGAGCAGTTCTTC. Translating gives CAWDTSGGANEQFF. Complete variable domain (other parts from reference TRBV30 and TRBJ2-1): SQTIHQWPATLVQPVGSPLSLECTVEGTSNPNLYWYRQAAGRGLQLLFYSVGIGQISSEVPQNLSASRPQDRQFILSSKKLLLSDSGFYLCAWDTSGGANEQFFGPGTRLTVL.

V and J are TRBV20-1 and TRBJ2-7, with 7 bases identical to TRBD2. This CDR3 is built from 15 residues. Per germline, CDR1 DFQATT and CDR2 SNEGSKA (reference sequence). With 1 base clipped from V and 0 bases from J, the junction kept 6 bases outside the gene matches. This chain's CDR3 is CSARGRSSGSYEQYF. DNA for the CDR3: TGCAGTGCTAGAGGTCGGTCTAGCGGCTCCTACGAGCAGTACTTC.

This clonotype was seen more than once but under ten times. This chain joins TRBV7-2 and TRBJ2-5; D possibly corresponds to TRBD2 (6 bases). Looked up from germline, CDR1 is SGHTA and CDR2 is FQGNSA. CDR3 length equals 15 residues. V was shortened by 8 bases and J by 5 bases, with 21 bases between the two germline ends. The CDR3 loop is CASGLQVLVRETQYF. CDR3 bases: TGTGCCAGCGGACTACAGGTCTTGGTTAGGGAGACCCAGTACTTC.

This clonotype was counted only a few times. This sequence joins TRBV4-1 and TRBJ2-7, with 8 nucleotides matching TRBD2. The CDR3 length is 15 residues. Germline lookup yields CDR1 MGHRA and CDR2 YSYEKL. The junction had 8 bases not matched to a gene; V was cut back by 4 bases and J by 3 bases. The CDR3 nucleotides are TGCGCCAGCAGCCGGGAAACTAGCGGAGTCTACGAGCAGTACTTC. Protein sequence: CASSRETSGVYEQYF.

This clonotype was detected a few times. The chain joins TRBV7-8 to TRBJ2-7, with D possibly matching TRBD1 (5 bases). The CDR3 loop spans 15 amino acids. CDR1 is SGHVS and CDR2 is FQNEAQ in the germline V gene. The ends were cut back, 1 base at V and 0 bases at J, with 10 bases in the middle. CDR3 in amino acids: CASSLGGASSYEQYF. The DNA for the CDR3 is TGTGCCAGCAGCTTAGGTGGGGCGAGCTCCTACGAGCAGTACTTC.

This rearrangement joins TRBV5-1 to TRBJ2-1, with D maybe TRBD2 (6 bases). V was shortened by 4 bases and J by 0 bases, with 17 bases between the two germline ends. CDR1 and CDR2 (germline): SGHRS, YFSETQ. This CDR3 region has 17 residues. CDR3 loop: CASSRVAGPSSYNEQFF. CDR3 coding DNA: TGCGCCAGCAGCAGAGTCGCGGGGCCTAGCTCCTACAATGAGCAGTTCTTC.

As to this clonotype: Compared with germline, one end of the junction differs, possibly owing to a read error. CDR3 sequence: CVTSTGLGGLTDTQYF. The CDR3 DNA reads as TGTGTCACCAGCACGGGACTGGGGGGCCTCACAGATACGCAGTATTTT. J is TRBJ2-3 and V is TRBV15; D might be TRBD1 or TRBD2, each matching 6 bases. CDR3 length: 16 residues. Germline V gene sequence: CDR1 LNHNV, CDR2 YYDKDF (reference sequence).

This clonotype has a handful of counts. The chain recombines TRBV29-1 with TRBJ2-5, with 7 positions matching TRBD2. The germline CDR1 and CDR2 sequences are SQVTM and ANQGSEA. CDR3 size: 12 residues. With V trimmed by 7 bases and J by 5 bases, 7 bases remained unmatched. For the CDR3, the DNA is TGCAGCGCAGTGACTAGCCGGGAGACCCAGTACTTC. Translating gives CSAVTSRETQYF. The full variable domain, in which reference TRBV29-1 and TRBJ2-5 provide the parts outside the CDR3, is SAVISQKPSRDICQRGTSLTIQCQVDSQVTMMFWYRQQPGQSLTLIATANQGSEATYESGFVIDKFPISRPNLTFSTLTVSNMSPEDSSIYLCSAVTSRETQYFGPGTRLLVL.

The chain employs TRBV6-5 and TRBJ2-3; TRBD2 matches 9 bases. The CDR3 extends over 16 amino acids. J lost 3 bases, V lost 0 bases, and 4 bases had no gene match. Per the germline V gene, CDR1 is MNHEY and CDR2 is SVGAGI. CDR3 region: CASSYSRAGGTDTQYF. The CDR3 nucleotides are TGTGCCAGCAGTTACTCTCGAGCGGGAGGTACAGATACGCAGTATTTT.

The rearrangement links TRBV20-1 to TRBJ1-4; D is unclear. Trimming shortened V by 5 bases and J by 6 bases, and 13 bases separated the two germline ends. The CDR3 sequence is 13 residues long. CDR1 is DFQATT, CDR2 SNEGSKA, per germline (reference sequence). The CDR3 DNA sequence: TGCAGTGCTTGGGATCGCAACGATGAAAAACTGTTTTTT. This gives the protein CSAWDRNDEKLFF.

This clonotype was found a few times. This sequence joins TRBV20-1 and TRBJ2-6, with unresolved D. The CDR3 length is 13 residues. Trimming removed 5 bases at V and 2 bases at J, with 7 bases between. Germline-derived CDR1 and CDR2 are DFQATT and SNEGSKA (reference sequence). The CDR3 loop reads CSAPRPGANVLTF. The CDR3 nucleotides read TGCAGTGCTCCCCGACCTGGGGCCAACGTCCTGACTTTC.

The rearrangement joins TRBV28 to TRBJ2-5, with 8 nucleotides matching TRBD2. There are 13 residues in the CDR3. Germline CDR1 reads MDHEN; CDR2 reads SYDVKM. Trimming took 5 bases from V and 5 from J; bases not matched to a gene: 4. This CDR3 reads CASSVGGRETQYF. CDR3 coding DNA: TGTGCCAGCAGTGTGGGCGGGAGGGAGACCCAGTACTTC.

The rearrangement uses TRBV7-8 and TRBJ2-5, with 7 bases aligning to TRBD2. The J call is in doubt because the DNA end fits TRBJ2-7 better. Per the germline V gene, CDR1 is SGHVS and CDR2 is FQNEAQ. The CDR3 totals 14 residues. CDR3 DNA: TGTGCCAGCAGCTTCGGGCTAGCGGAAGCCGAGCAGTACTTC. Its protein is CASSFGLAEAEQYF.

This clonotype was seen a handful of times. In DNA form, the CDR3 reads TGTGCCATCATGGGACAGGGGGCGTGGGAGACCCAGTACTTC. Protein product: CAIMGQGAWETQYF. This sequence joins TRBV10-3 and TRBJ2-5, with 12 bases fitting TRBD1. The germline CDR1 and CDR2 sequences are ENHRY and SYGVKD. The CDR3 loop spans 14 amino acids. Trimming removed 7 bases from V and 5 bases from J; junction bases left unmatched: 5.

This clonotype was recorded only once. J is TRBJ2-1 and V is TRBV27; 13 bases map to TRBD2. With V trimmed by 5 bases and J by 12 bases, 4 bases remained unmatched. The V gene's germline CDR1 is MNHEY and CDR2 SMNVEV (reference sequence). The CDR3 is 13 amino acids. The CDR3 DNA reads as TGTGCCAGCAGTGGACTAGCGGGAGCGCGGCAGTTCTTC. This gives the protein CASSGLAGARQFF.

Worth noting for this clonotype: The junction and the germline gene differ at one end; a read error may be behind it. V and J are TRBV11-1 and TRBJ2-2, with 7 bases aligning to TRBD1. The germline V gene encodes CDR1 SGHAT and CDR2 FQDESV (reference sequence). The CDR3 runs to 15 residues. The CDR3 protein is CASSRQGRDTGELFF. As DNA, the CDR3 is TGTGCCAGCAGCCGACAGGGTAGGGACACTGGGGAGCTGTTTTTT.

The gene calls are TRBV2 and TRBJ2-4; TRBD1 aligns across 7 bases. Germline loops: CDR1 SNHLY, CDR2 FYNNEI. The trim removed 5 bases at V and 7 bases at J, leaving 8 bases unmatched. CDR3 length equals 14 residues. The CDR3: CASSTQGQGNIQYF. CDR3 in DNA: TGTGCCAGCAGTACACAGGGGCAGGGTAACATTCAGTACTTC.

This chain uses TRBV4-1 with TRBJ2-1; TRBD1 aligns across 9 bases. Germline-derived CDR1 and CDR2 are MGHRA and YSYEKL. Trimming removed 1 base from V and 4 bases from J; junction bases left unmatched: 5. This CDR3 spans 16 amino acids. The CDR3 protein is CASSQGTGATYNEQFF. CDR3 DNA sequence: TGCGCCAGCAGCCAAGGGACAGGGGCGACGTACAATGAGCAGTTCTTC.

The CDR3 region is CASCLTSSYNEQFF. Written as DNA, the CDR3 is TGTGCCAGCTGTCTAACCTCCTCCTACAATGAGCAGTTCTTC. The chain carries TRBV18 and TRBJ2-1; D is unclear. Trimming took 7 bases from V and 0 from J, leaving 10 bases between them. CDR3 length: 14 residues. Germline-derived CDR1 and CDR2 are KGHSH and LQKENI.

This chain connects TRBV3-1 to TRBJ2-5, with TRBD2 matching 10 bases. TRBJ2-7 matches the DNA end more closely, so the J call is doubtful. The CDR3 is 15 residues long. CDR1 and CDR2 from the germline V gene are LGHDT and YNNKEL (reference sequence). The CDR3 nucleotides read TGTGCCAGCAGCCAAGTTTCTAGCGGGAGATACGAGCAGTACTTC. It is translated as CASSQVSSGRYEQYF.

The chain combines TRBV7-3 with TRBJ2-2, with 7 bases that match TRBD2. Losses at the gene ends were 0 bases for V and 4 bases for J; bases not matched to a gene: 8. This CDR3 contains 17 residues. The germline V gene has CDR1 SGHTA and CDR2 FQGTGA. CDR3: CASSLTPTSVGTGELFF. CDR3 in DNA: TGTGCCAGCAGCTTAACCCCCACTAGCGTCGGCACCGGGGAGCTGTTTTTT.

This clonotype was seen just once. The genes are TRBV5-1 and TRBJ2-3; TRBD2 matches at 12 bases. Unmatched junction bases numbered 15, after V lost 4 bases and J lost 3 bases. Germline loops: CDR1 SGHRS, CDR2 YFSETQ. The CDR3 runs 19 residues. The CDR3 is CASSPQLAGGPSLTDTQYF. In DNA form, the CDR3 reads TGCGCCAGCAGCCCCCAGCTAGCGGGAGGGCCATCACTAACAGATACGCAGTATTTT.